A single TCR beta chain is shown here with its context. This sample is drawn from a study of CD8+ T cells in alopecia areata. Isolated RNA was reverse transcribed into cDNA used as the sequencing template. Profiled with immunoSEQ multiplex PCR; TCRdb holds only in-frame clones, not every one. In the table there are some 100,000 clones, around 64% of which are singletons. The germline gives CDR1 GTSNPN, CDR2 SVGIG (reference sequence). Trimming left V 3 bases short and J 8 bases short, with 14 bases between. This CDR3 has 14 residues. V gene TRBV30 combines with J gene TRBJ1-6, with D unclear. Sample: CD4+ T cells sorted from blood. The origin of this receptor is a human donor in good health. The chain's CDR3 is CAWRPGLIDSPLHF. In DNA form, the CDR3 reads TGTGCCTGGAGGCCCGGGTTGATAGATTCACCCCTCCACTTT. Drawing the rest from reference TRBV30 and TRBJ1-6, the complete variable domain is SQTIHQWPATLVQPVGSPLSLECTVEGTSNPNLYWYRQAAGRGLQLLFYSVGIGQISSEVPQNLSASRPQDRQFILSSKKLLLSDSGFYLCAWRPGLIDSPLHFGNGTRLTVT.